This is a list of T cell receptor beta chains from one sample in a study of radiation and T cells in renal cell carcinoma. Profiled with immunoSEQ multiplex PCR; TCRdb holds only in-frame clones, not every one. The sample consists of more than 100,000 clones, more than 75% of them appearing once. Here the sequenced sample was blood, taken from a patient whose treatment included radiotherapy and nephrectomy. Every receptor here comes from a woman between 65 and 79 years old with renal cell carcinoma. Both conserved end residues are part of each CDR3. A D gene is named only where the DNA matches it firmly. Clone size, where shown, is once, few, many, or a class for clones that have expanded.

d_gene	abundance	len	v_gene	j_gene	CDR3aa	CDR3nt
.	once	14	TRBV6-5	TRBJ2-7	CASSYSLVGDEQYF	TGTGCCAGCAGTTACTCCTTGGTAGGGGACGAGCAGTACTTC
.	.	14	TRBV28	TRBJ1-1	CATSRGGAVTEAFF	TGTGCCACCTCCCGTGGGGGCGCGGTCACTGAAGCTTTCTTT
.	once	14	TRBV5-4	TRBJ2-3	CASSPDSSTDTRYF	TGTGCCAGCAGTCCCGACAGCAGCACAGATACGCGGTATTTT
TRBD1	.	13	TRBV18	TRBJ1-2	CASSTGQGYGYTF	TGTGCCAGCTCAACTGGACAGGGATATGGCTACACCTTC
TRBD1	once	12	TRBV28	TRBJ2-7	CASRQGAREQYF	TGTGCCAGCAGACAGGGGGCACGGGAGCAGTACTTC
TRBD1	.	13	TRBV29-1	TRBJ1-4	CSGRQGTNEKLFF	TGCAGCGGCCGACAGGGAACTAATGAAAAACTGTTTTTT
.	.	14	TRBV19	TRBJ1-6	CATSSTQANSPLHF	TGTGCCACCAGTAGTACTCAGGCTAATTCACCCCTCCACTTT
TRBD1	.	19	TRBV5-5	TRBJ1-1	CASSLGPDRGRLMNTEAFF	TGTGCCAGCAGCTTGGGGCCGGACAGGGGGCGACTAATGAACACTGAAGCTTTCTTT
TRBD2	.	16	TRBV5-4	TRBJ2-2	CASSLTVAGPTGELFF	TGTGCCAGCAGCTTGACAGTAGCGGGTCCAACCGGGGAGCTGTTTTTT
.	.	16	TRBV6-6	TRBJ1-3	CASSSPDSVSGNTIYF	TGTGCCAGCAGTTCCCCGGACAGTGTCTCTGGAAACACCATATATTTT
.	.	13	TRBV30	TRBJ1-5	CAWSFRENQPQHF	TGTGCCTGGAGTTTTAGGGAGAATCAGCCCCAGCATTTT
TRBD2	.	14	TRBV5-1	TRBJ2-1	CASSVSGGTREQFF	TGCGCCAGCAGCGTAAGCGGGGGGACCCGCGAGCAGTTCTTC
.	few	13	TRBV11-1	TRBJ1-6	CASSPGGNSPLHF	TGTGCCAGCAGCCCCGGAGGAAATTCACCCCTCCACTTT
.	.	13	TRBV4-1	TRBJ1-5	CASSQDLLQPQHF	TGCGCCAGCAGCCAAGATCTCTTGCAGCCCCAGCATTTT
TRBD2	.	17	TRBV4-2	TRBJ2-7	CASSPALLAVSSYEQYF	TGTGCCAGCAGTCCCGCCCTACTAGCGGTAAGCTCCTACGAGCAGTACTTC
.	few	11	TRBV6-1	TRBJ2-7	CASSLPNEQYF	TGTGCCAGCAGTCTCCCTAACGAGCAGTACTTC
TRBD2	.	15	TRBV4-1	TRBJ2-1	CASSPIAGVNNEQFF	TGCGCCAGCAGCCCCATAGCGGGGGTAAACAATGAGCAGTTCTTC
.	.	14	TRBV7-9	TRBJ1-2	CASSPDTIYYGYTF	TGTGCCAGCAGCCCGGACACTATTTACTATGGCTACACCTTC
.	.	14	TRBV2	TRBJ1-2	CASSEQRSLYGYTF	TGTGCCAGCAGTGAACAGAGGTCCCTCTATGGCTACACCTTC
TRBD2	.	16	TRBV5-1	TRBJ2-5	CASSSGTSGGQETQYF	TGCGCCAGCAGCTCCGGGACTAGCGGGGGGCAAGAGACCCAGTACTTC
.	.	13	TRBV7-6	TRBJ2-7	CASSPGLGLEQYF	TGTGCCAGCAGCCCCGGGCTGGGGCTCGAGCAGTACTTC
TRBD2	.	14	TRBV25-1	TRBJ2-2	CASSGSGGTGELFF	TGTGCCAGCAGTGGAAGCGGGGGAACCGGGGAGCTGTTTTTT
.	.	15	TRBV7-3	TRBJ1-4	CASSPGMGANEKLFF	TGTGCCAGCAGCCCCGGAATGGGGGCTAATGAAAAACTGTTTTTT
TRBD2	.	16	TRBV5-4	TRBJ2-1	CASSLPGAGGRYEQFF	TGTGCCAGCAGCTTACCCGGAGCGGGGGGCCGGTATGAGCAGTTCTTC
.	few	14	TRBV19	TRBJ1-3	CASSLRSSGNTIYF	TGTGCCAGTAGTCTCCGGAGCTCTGGAAACACCATATATTTT
.	.	14	TRBV9	TRBJ2-2	CASSVTTLAGELFF	TGTGCCAGCAGCGTAACAACCCTGGCCGGGGAGCTGTTTTTT
.	few	13	TRBV6-1	TRBJ1-1	CASSAYGESEAFF	TGTGCCAGCAGCGCGTATGGGGAATCTGAAGCTTTCTTT
.	.	12	TRBV5-1	TRBJ1-1	CASSLRGAEAFF	TGCGCCAGCAGCTTGCGGGGGGCTGAAGCTTTCTTT
TRBD1	.	15	TRBV4-3	TRBJ1-6	CASSQGQGVSSPLHF	TGCGCCAGCAGCCAGGGACAGGGGGTAAGCTCACCCCTCCACTTT
.	.	15	TRBV7-2	TRBJ1-3	CASSLWSTGGNTIYF	TGTGCCAGCAGCTTATGGTCGACAGGTGGAAACACCATATATTTT
TRBD1	.	15	TRBV27	TRBJ1-1	CASSLSWRGLGEAFF	TGTGCCAGCAGTTTATCGTGGAGGGGGCTCGGTGAAGCTTTCTTT
.	.	15	TRBV4-2	TRBJ2-7	CASSQYRTGGAEQYF	TGTGCCAGCAGCCAATACAGGACAGGCGGGGCCGAGCAGTACTTC
TRBD1	once	15	TRBV11-3	TRBJ2-7	CASSSGGTGGFEQYF	TGTGCCAGCAGCTCTGGAGGGACAGGGGGCTTCGAGCAGTACTTC
TRBD2	.	16	TRBV7-3	TRBJ2-1	CASSRSGTSPPHEQFF	TGTGCCAGCAGCCGTTCCGGGACTAGCCCCCCCCACGAGCAGTTCTTC
.	.	14	TRBV19	TRBJ1-5	CASSIVASNQPQHF	TGTGCCAGTAGTATTGTGGCAAGTAATCAGCCCCAGCATTTT
TRBD1	.	16	TRBV5-1	TRBJ2-2	CASSWTGTANTGELFF	TGCGCCAGCAGCTGGACCGGGACAGCTAACACCGGGGAGCTGTTTTTT
.	.	13	TRBV29-1	TRBJ1-1	CSVGGTRNTEAFF	TGCAGCGTGGGGGGAACACGGAACACTGAAGCTTTCTTT
.	.	15	TRBV27	TRBJ2-2	CASSLEFVRTGELFF	TGTGCCAGCAGTTTGGAGTTCGTGCGGACCGGGGAGCTGTTTTTT
TRBD1	.	16	TRBV6-5	TRBJ2-2	CASSYLGQVHTGELFF	TGTGCCAGCAGTTACCTGGGACAGGTGCACACCGGGGAGCTGTTTTTT
.	once	14	TRBV25-1	TRBJ1-4	CASRSSGGGEKLFF	TGTGCCAGCAGATCCTCGGGGGGAGGGGAAAAACTGTTTTTT
.	once	16	TRBV30	TRBJ2-2	CAWSVGARAYTGELFF	TGTGCCTGGAGTGTCGGGGCCAGGGCGTACACCGGGGAGCTGTTTTTT
TRBD2	.	16	TRBV28	TRBJ2-7	CASSSAGGYPSYEQYF	TGTGCCAGCAGTTCTGCGGGGGGCTACCCCTCCTACGAGCAGTACTTC
.	once	16	TRBV19	TRBJ2-7	CASSTPGGRRAYEQYF	TGTGCCAGTAGTACCCCCGGGGGGCGCAGAGCCTACGAGCAGTACTTC
TRBD1	.	15	TRBV9	TRBJ1-2	CASSPRGTANYGYTF	TGTGCCAGCAGCCCCCGAGGGACAGCTAACTATGGCTACACCTTC
.	.	15	TRBV4-2	TRBJ1-4	CASSQEGGDNEKLFF	TGTGCCAGCAGCCAAGAAGGAGGAGATAATGAAAAACTGTTTTTT
.	once	13	TRBV30	TRBJ2-7	CAWSSGNVYEQYF	TGTGCCTGGAGTTCAGGGAATGTTTACGAGCAGTACTTC
.	.	14	TRBV4-3	TRBJ2-5	CASSQGQTQETQYF	TGCGCCAGCAGCCAAGGACAGACCCAAGAGACCCAGTACTTC